These 9 T cell receptor beta chains were all obtained from the same sample, sequenced in a study of OX40 agonist ivuxolimab in advanced cancers. Profiled with immunoSEQ multiplex PCR; TCRdb holds only in-frame clones, not every one. This sample has thousands of clones, with about 94% found just once. This specimen was CD4+ or CD8+ T cells sorted from blood, taken in a trial of the OX40 agonist ivuxolimab. These receptors all come from an adult with an advanced solid tumor such as melanoma, head and neck, liver or kidney cancer.

V gene TRBV27 combines with J gene TRBJ1-5; no reliable D call. The CDR3 runs to 15 residues. From germline, CDR1 is MNHEY and CDR2 SMNVEV (reference sequence). Trimming removed 6 bases at V and 0 bases at J, with 12 bases between. The CDR3 nucleotides read TGTGCCAGCAGACTCGACATTTATAGCAATCAGCCCCAGCATTTT. Translating gives CASRLDIYSNQPQHF.

This clone was detected only once. The rearrangement joins TRBV7-2 to TRBJ1-5; D remains ambiguous. The CDR3 is 14 residues long. From germline, CDR1 is SGHTA and CDR2 FQGNSA. The germline V and J ends were trimmed by 3 bases and 4 bases, with 10 bases remaining between them. The CDR3: CASSFAESNQPQHF. CDR3 coding DNA: TGTGCCAGCAGCTTCGCCGAAAGTAATCAGCCCCAGCATTTT.

The rearrangement uses TRBV6-1 and TRBJ2-7; D unclear. The V end was cut by 3 bases, the J end by 0 bases, with 15 bases between. This CDR3 has 16 amino acids. From germline, CDR1 is MNHNS and CDR2 SASEGT. CDR3 loop: CASSESSGAGSYEQYF. DNA for the CDR3: TGTGCCAGCAGTGAGAGTTCCGGAGCCGGCTCCTACGAGCAGTACTTC.

The chain links TRBV5-1 to TRBJ2-4; possible D gene TRBD2, 5 bases. The CDR3 spans 13 residues. From germline, CDR1 is SGHRS and CDR2 YFSETQ. V shed 2 bases and J shed 5 bases, with 8 bases lying between them. As DNA, the CDR3 is TGCGCCAGCAGCTTAGCGGTGGAAAACATTCAGTACTTC. This sequence encodes CASSLAVENIQYF.

V gene TRBV19 combines with J gene TRBJ2-1; 11 bases line up with TRBD2. Looked up from germline, CDR1 is LNHDA and CDR2 is SQIVND (reference sequence). The CDR3 extends over 15 amino acids. V gave up 4 bases and J gave up 6 bases; unmatched junction bases: 5. The CDR3 region has the DNA TGTGCCAGTAGTACAATAGCGGGAGGGGGCAATGAGCAGTTCTTC. Amino acids: CASSTIAGGGNEQFF. The complete variable domain, with remaining parts taken from reference TRBV19 and TRBJ2-1, reads DGGITQSPKYLFRKEGQNVTLSCEQNLNHDAMYWYRQDPGQGLRLIYYSQIVNDFQKGDIAEGYSVSREKKESFPLTVTSAQKNPTAFYLCASSTIAGGGNEQFFGPGTRLTVL.

The chain joins TRBV9 to TRBJ1-1; D unresolved. Germline-derived CDR1 and CDR2 are SGDLS and YYNGEE. This CDR3 contains 15 residues. The ends were cut back, 0 bases at V and 6 bases at J, with 15 bases in the middle. CDR3 DNA: TGTGCCAGCAGCGTAGCTGAACGGGCAAGGCCTGAAGCTTTCTTT. Translating gives CASSVAERARPEAFF.

The CDR3 loop reads CASRAGVGGDQPQHF. The CDR3 DNA sequence: TGCGCCAGTCGGGCGGGGGTCGGGGGAGATCAGCCCCAGCATTTT. This sequence joins TRBV5-1 and TRBJ1-5; the D gene is possibly TRBD1 (5 bases). Trimming cost V 8 bases and J 5 bases, with 20 bases left between them. CDR1 is SGHRS, CDR2 YFSETQ, per germline. CDR3 size: 15 residues. The full variable domain, rest sourced from reference TRBV5-1 and TRBJ1-5, is KAGVTQTPRYLIKTRGQQVTLSCSPISGHRSVSWYQQTPGQGLQFLFEYFSETQRNKGNFPGRFSGRQFSNSRSEMNVSTLELGDSALYLCASRAGVGGDQPQHFGDGTRLSIL.

The rearrangement uses TRBV5-1 and TRBJ2-7; 10 bases align to TRBD2. This CDR3 comprises 15 residues. Germline V gene data show CDR1 as SGHRS and CDR2 as YFSETQ. Trimming removed 0 bases from V and 7 bases from J; junction bases left unmatched: 7. This chain's CDR3 is CASSLVSSGRVEQYF. The CDR3, as DNA: TGCGCCAGCAGCTTGGTTTCAAGCGGGAGGGTTGAGCAGTACTTC.

This chain links TRBV14 with TRBJ2-1, with a tentative D call TRBD2 (6 bases). This CDR3 comprises 15 residues. Germline CDR1 is SGHDN and CDR2 is FVKESK. V shed 2 bases and J shed 4 bases, with 12 bases lying between them. The CDR3 reads CASSQFMLAYNEQFF. The CDR3 DNA sequence: TGTGCCAGCAGCCAATTTATGCTAGCGTACAATGAGCAGTTCTTC.